This is a list of T cell receptor beta chains from one sample in a study of blood T cell repertoires in COVID-19. The repertoire was sequenced with immunoSEQ multiplex PCR; TCRdb's copy has only in-frame clones and lacks some. The sample lists over 150,000 clones, over 70% occurring once. The sample consisted of peripheral blood. Every receptor here comes from a woman aged 55-70 years with acute or convalescent COVID-19. The CDR3 runs from the conserved cysteine through the conserved F or W. Fields, in order: V gene, J gene, D gene, clone size, CDR3 length, CDR3 DNA, CDR3 protein. A D gene is named only where the DNA matches it firmly. Clone size is given for some rows only: seen once, a few or many times, or a class if the clone is expanded.

TRBV4-3,TRBJ1-2,NA,NA,13,TGCGCCAGCAGCCCTGCGGTTAACTATGGCTACACCTTC,CASSPAVNYGYTF
TRBV6-5,TRBJ1-5,NA,NA,14,TGTGCCAGTGGGAAGGAGGCAAGCAATCAGCCCCAGCATTTT,CASGKEASNQPQHF
TRBV15,TRBJ2-5,TRBD2,NA,15,TGTGCCACCAGTAGTATAGCGGGGGGCCCGGAGACCCAGTACTTC,CATSSIAGGPETQYF
TRBV18,TRBJ2-5,TRBD1,once,13,TGTGCCAGCTCACTCACAGGGGGAGAGACCCAGTACTTC,CASSLTGGETQYF
TRBV18,TRBJ2-5,TRBD2,NA,13,TGTGCCAGCTCACCCCGACTAGCGGAGACCCAGTACTTC,CASSPRLAETQYF
TRBV7-9,TRBJ2-7,TRBD1,NA,14,TGTGCCAGCAGCACCGGGACAGTAAGGAACGAGCAGTACTTC,CASSTGTVRNEQYF
TRBV30,TRBJ1-6,TRBD1,NA,17,TGTGCCTGGAGCCCCGGGACAGGGGGTTACTATAATTCACCCCTCCACTTT,CAWSPGTGGYYNSPLHF
TRBV7-9,TRBJ1-4,TRBD1,NA,17,TGTGCCAGCAGCTTGTTTACAGGGGGCGCGACTAATGAAAAACTGTTTTTT,CASSLFTGGATNEKLFF
TRBV7-3,TRBJ2-6,TRBD1,NA,18,TGTGCCAGCAGCCCCACCGGGACAGAGCGCTCTGGGGCCAACGTCCTGACTTTC,CASSPTGTERSGANVLTF
TRBV6-2/TRBV6-3,TRBJ2-3,TRBD2,NA,20,TGTGCCAGCAGCTCCCCATGGACTAGCGGGGGGCACCCTAGCACAGATACGCAGTATTTT,CASSSPWTSGGHPSTDTQYF
TRBV5-1,TRBJ2-3,NA,few,17,TGCGCCAGCAGTCTTATGGGGGCGACAAGGAGCACAGATACGCAGTATTTT,CASSLMGATRSTDTQYF
TRBV7-2,TRBJ2-5,NA,NA,15,TGTGCCAGCAGCACAGCTATCCAGTGGGTATGGACCCAGTACTTC,CASSTAIQWVWTQYF
TRBV28,TRBJ2-5,NA,NA,11,TGTGCCAGCAGTTCCGTGGAGACCCAGTACTTC,CASSSVETQYF
TRBV27,TRBJ2-7,TRBD1,NA,14,TGTGCCAGCAGTGAACAGGGGGAAGCCTACGAGCAGTACTTC,CASSEQGEAYEQYF
TRBV15,TRBJ1-3,NA,NA,15,TGTGCCACCAGCAGAGACTGGGGGCTCGGGAACACCATATATTTT,CATSRDWGLGNTIYF
TRBV19,TRBJ1-4,NA,NA,14,TGTGCCAGTAGTATGGTTGTCGAGGTCGAAAAACTGTTTTTT,CASSMVVEVEKLFF
TRBV7-9,TRBJ1-6,TRBD1,NA,15,TGTGCCAGCAGCTCGACGGACAGGTCGGGATCACCCCTCCACTTT,CASSSTDRSGSPLHF